This entry is about one T cell receptor (beta chain). Both 60 Vbeta primers and 13 Jbeta primers went into the PCR. Sequencing used immunoSEQ multiplex PCR; TCRdb keeps in-frame clones, though not all of them. The sample gives some 120,000 clones, around 70% of which show up once; less than 4% is in the top ten. This sample was taken from a study of cytomegalovirus exposure and HLA in healthy donors. The sample was PBMCs. The TCR originated in a man aged 25 to 40 in good health and CMV-seronegative.

Here the CDR3 reads CSVENPTSGTSYEQYF. In nucleotides, the CDR3 is TGCAGCGTTGAAAACCCGACTAGCGGGACCTCCTACGAGCAGTACTTC. The genes are TRBV29-1 and TRBJ2-7; 11 bases agree with TRBD2. The J segment lost 0 bases and the V segment lost 2 bases, leaving 6 bases of the junction unmatched. The CDR3 is 16 residues long. Germline V gene lookup returns CDR1 SQVTM and CDR2 ANQGSEA.